The clone carrying this TCR beta chain was seen only once. The data are from a study of blood T cell repertoires in COVID-19. Overall study context: Sites across the United States, Italy and Spain contributed samples from acute and convalescent COVID-19.

CDR3 length: 14 residues. Between the trimmed V and J ends, which lost 7 bases and 0 bases, there was a span of 12 bases. Germline V gene lookup returns CDR1 MNHEY and CDR2 SVGAGI. Methods used by the authors: Amplification with reference gene primers provided the estimates of nucleated cell counts. Profiled with immunoSEQ multiplex PCR; TCRdb holds only in-frame clones, not every one. That table supplies the V and J calls and clone size; D and trimming were determined from the DNA. The sample carries some 150,000 clones, around 80% recorded once. The specimen was peripheral blood. V usage is TRBV6-5 and J usage is TRBJ1-2; tentatively, D is TRBD1 (5 bases). This TCR was recovered from a man aged 60 to 75 with acute or convalescent COVID-19. In DNA, the CDR3 is TGTGCCAGCATACCAGGGAGGACTAACTATGGCTACACCTTC. It yields the protein CASIPGRTNYGYTF.